A single sample gave rise to the 25 T cell receptor beta chains below, sequenced in a study of blood T cell repertoires in COVID-19 (dated by TCRdb to the early 2020s). Libraries were constructed by the immunoSEQ multiplex PCR assay. TCRdb took over this immuneACCESS table, retaining in-frame rearrangements with V and J assigned. Such tables are incomplete; in checked studies, under half of the missing clones stem from an unresolved V gene, and the remainder is unexplained. This sample is represented by about 42,000 clones; 80% to 90% of them were singletons. Clones ranked in the top ten supply 6.2% of the sample. Sequenced sample: peripheral blood. Every receptor here comes from a human donor in a cohort sampled during active COVID-19.

The chain is built from TRBV10-3 and TRBJ2-7; TRBD1 matches at 10 bases. V was clipped by 5 bases and J by 4 bases; unmatched bases: 5. Germline values: CDR1 ENHRY, CDR2 SYGVKD. CDR3 length: 14 residues. CDR3 sequence: CAISPGTGEYEQYF. In nucleotides, the CDR3 is TGTGCCATCAGTCCCGGGACAGGGGAATACGAGCAGTACTTC.

V gene TRBV6-6 combines with J gene TRBJ2-7; 10 nucleotides align to TRBD1. CDR1 MNHNY and CDR2 SVGAGI come from the germline V gene (reference sequence). V gave up 6 bases and J gave up 2 bases; unmatched junction bases: 10. This CDR3 is 16 amino acids long. Here the CDR3 DNA reads TGTGCCAGCAGACCTATTTCCGGGACAGGGGCCTACGAGCAGTACTTC. Amino acids: CASRPISGTGAYEQYF.

The gene calls are TRBV4-3 and TRBJ1-1; D call uncertain. This CDR3 region has 16 residues. In germline, CDR1 is LGHNA, CDR2 YSLEER. V gave up 0 bases and J gave up 0 bases, with 11 bases separating them. The CDR3 bases are TGCGCCAGCAGCCAAGATCTTGGCAGGATGAACACTGAAGCTTTCTTT. It is translated as CASSQDLGRMNTEAFF.

This rearrangement joins TRBV9 to TRBJ2-3, with 12 bases lining up with TRBD1. There are 18 residues in the CDR3. V lost 2 bases to trimming and J lost 8 bases; unmatched junction nucleotides: 15. Germline values: CDR1 SGDLS, CDR2 YYNGEE. CDR3 in amino acids: CASSVGGGPGTGGFTQYF. The CDR3 nucleotides read TGTGCCAGCAGCGTGGGCGGCGGCCCCGGGACAGGGGGCTTTACGCAGTATTTT.

This rearrangement joins TRBV3-1 (or the pseudogene TRBV3-2) to TRBJ2-2; 9 positions match TRBD2. V was pared by 3 bases and J by 0 bases, with 2 bases of the junction left unmatched. The length of the CDR3 is 16 residues. Germline V lookup: CDR1 LGHDT, CDR2 YNNKEL (reference sequence). DNA of the CDR3: TGTGCCAGCAGCCATGCTAGCGGGGCGAACACCGGGGAGCTGTTTTTT. This gives the protein CASSHASGANTGELFF.

This clone was seen just once. The chain carries TRBV29-1 and TRBJ2-1; a possible D gene is TRBD2 (5 bases). CDR3 length: 15 amino acids. V gave up 1 base and J gave up 0 bases, with 10 bases separating them. Germline lookup yields CDR1 SQVTM and CDR2 ANQGSEA. The CDR3 reads CSVEGVAGSYNEQFF. The CDR3 DNA reads as TGCAGCGTTGAAGGGGTGGCGGGCTCCTACAATGAGCAGTTCTTC.

As for this clone: A junction boundary mismatches the germline segment, possibly from a read error. The chain links TRBV7-7 to TRBJ2-5; possibly TRBD2 for D (6 bases). Germline loops: CDR1 SSHAT, CDR2 FNYEAQ (reference sequence). This CDR3 spans 14 amino acids. The CDR3 DNA follows: TGTGCTAGCAGCCCCGGGACTTCAATGGAGACCCAGTACTTC. As protein: CASSPGTSMETQYF.

The chain uses TRBV18 and TRBJ2-2; a weak D match, TRBD2 (5 bases). V lost 5 bases and J 3 bases, leaving 16 bases between the germline ends. The CDR3 length is 16 residues. Germline values: CDR1 KGHSH, CDR2 LQKENI. The CDR3 region is CASSSRTPGYTGELFF. DNA of the CDR3: TGTGCCAGCTCATCCCGGACCCCGGGGTACACCGGGGAGCTGTTTTTT. Supplemented by reference TRBV18 and TRBJ2-2, the full variable domain reads NAGVMQNPRHLVRRRGQEARLRCSPMKGHSHVYWYRQLPEEGLKFMVYLQKENIIDESGMPKERFSAEFPKEGPSILRIQQVVRGDSAAYFCASSSRTPGYTGELFFGEGSRLTVL.

The rearrangement uses TRBV10-2 and TRBJ2-1, with D possibly matching TRBD1 (5 bases). The CDR3 has 14 residues. From germline, CDR1 is WSHSY and CDR2 SAAADI. Trimming left V 2 bases short and J 5 bases short, with 10 bases between. CDR3 residues: CASSEQGPHNEQFF. In DNA, the CDR3 is TGCGCCAGCAGTGAGCAGGGTCCGCACAATGAGCAGTTCTTC.

In this sample, this clone turned up once. The rearrangement joins TRBV7-2 to TRBJ1-6; D not certain. The germline V gene has CDR1 SGHTA and CDR2 FQGNSA. Trimming took 4 bases from V and 5 from J, leaving 12 bases between them. The CDR3 contains 15 residues. In nucleotides, the CDR3 is TGTGCCAGCAGCTGGCGGGCCGATGATAATTCACCCCTCCACTTT. Amino acids: CASSWRADDNSPLHF.

This sequence joins TRBV2 and TRBJ1-3; the D gene is possibly TRBD1 (5 bases). Trimming stripped 7 bases from V and 3 bases from J, with 19 bases between. Per germline, CDR1 SNHLY and CDR2 FYNNEI. This CDR3 has 16 amino acids. The CDR3 DNA is TGTGCCAGCACCAACGGAGGGGTAAAGGGTGGAAACACCATATATTTT. Its translation is CASTNGGVKGGNTIYF.

V usage is TRBV19 and J usage is TRBJ1-1, with TRBD1 identical over 9 bases. Germline V CDR1 and CDR2: LNHDA, SQIVND (reference sequence). V was pared by 6 bases and J by 12 bases, with 14 bases of the junction left unmatched. The CDR3 totals 14 residues. In DNA form, the CDR3 reads TGTGCCAGTAGCGCTAGGGACAGGGTTGGAACAACTTTCTTT. It encodes CASSARDRVGTTFF.

This CDR3 reads CASSWGGPYNEQFF. In nucleotides, the CDR3 is TGCGCCAGCAGCTGGGGGGGGCCCTACAATGAGCAGTTCTTC. The chain uses TRBV5-1 and TRBJ2-1, with D possibly being TRBD2 (7 bases). This CDR3 has 14 amino acids. V dropped 3 bases and J dropped 2 bases, with 9 bases sitting between them. The germline V gene has CDR1 SGHRS and CDR2 YFSETQ.

V gene TRBV7-9 combines with J gene TRBJ2-1; 7 positions match TRBD2. Unmatched junction bases numbered 11, after V lost 5 bases and J lost 7 bases. Germline V gene data show CDR1 as SEHNR and CDR2 as FQNEAQ (reference sequence). The CDR3 sequence is 15 residues long. The CDR3 loop reads CASSRTWDYTNEQFF. The CDR3 nucleotides are TGTGCCAGCAGCCGGACGTGGGACTATACAAATGAGCAGTTCTTC.

The V gene is TRBV10-2, the J gene TRBJ1-4; D is unresolved. There are 15 residues in the CDR3. Trimming left V 3 bases short and J 7 bases short, with 15 bases between. Germline V gene lookup returns CDR1 WSHSY and CDR2 SAAADI. CDR3 residues: CASSDRFLYSEKLFF. CDR3 sequence (DNA): TGCGCCAGCAGTGATAGATTCTTGTATAGTGAAAAACTGTTTTTT.

V and J are TRBV2 and TRBJ2-1; D gene unclear. CDR1 SNHLY and CDR2 FYNNEI come from the germline V gene. The CDR3 runs 13 residues. Trimming removed 6 bases from V and 0 bases from J, with 6 bases in between. In DNA, the CDR3 is TGTGCCAGCAGGTCAGGCTCCTACAATGAGCAGTTCTTC. Protein sequence: CASRSGSYNEQFF.

The chain joins TRBV19 to TRBJ1-5; 7 bases align to TRBD1. V lost 3 bases and J lost 7; bases outside the gene matches: 6. The germline V gene has CDR1 LNHDA and CDR2 SQIVND (reference sequence). The CDR3 contains 14 residues. The CDR3 DNA reads as TGTGCCAGTAGTATCGACAGGGCAGGCCAGCCCCAGCATTTT. Amino acid sequence: CASSIDRAGQPQHF.

The chain couples TRBV11-2 to TRBJ2-1, with 8 nucleotides matching TRBD2. This CDR3 region has 15 residues. V was clipped by 7 bases and J by 12 bases; unmatched bases: 17. Germline V CDR1 and CDR2: SGHAT, FQNNGV. In nucleotides, the CDR3 is TGTGCCAGCAACCCTAGCGGGTCAAACACGCCGGGGCAGTTCTTC. Translated: CASNPSGSNTPGQFF.

The chain combines TRBV5-6 with TRBJ2-1; 9 bases fit TRBD1. Germline V lookup: CDR1 SGHDT, CDR2 YYEEEE. With 3 bases clipped from V and 7 bases from J, the junction kept 11 bases outside the gene matches. The CDR3 covers 16 residues. The CDR3 sequence is CASSSIQGASWNEQFF. CDR3 DNA: TGTGCCAGCAGCTCCATACAGGGGGCCTCCTGGAATGAGCAGTTCTTC.

The gene calls are TRBV11-3 and TRBJ2-1; TRBD1 matches at 8 bases. The V segment lost 6 bases and the J segment 8 bases; nucleotides outside the gene matches: 6. CDR1 and CDR2 from the germline V gene are SGHNT and YENEEA. This CDR3 is 13 amino acids long. CDR3 protein: CASSEDRADEQFF. CDR3 sequence (DNA): TGTGCCAGCAGTGAGGACAGGGCCGATGAGCAGTTCTTC.

The chain is built from TRBV25-1 and TRBJ2-7, with 7 bases that match TRBD2. J was trimmed by 8 bases and V by 5 bases; bases with no gene match: 12. The CDR3 covers 14 residues. From germline, CDR1 is MGHDK and CDR2 SYGVNS. CDR3 sequence: CASSYGTTSVQQYF. For the CDR3, the DNA is TGTGCCAGCAGTTACGGGACTACGTCGGTGCAGCAGTACTTC.

The chain links TRBV7-2 to TRBJ1-5; D ambiguous. Germline lookup yields CDR1 SGHTA and CDR2 FQGNSA. The CDR3 contains 13 residues. V lost 3 bases and J lost 5, with 8 bases in between. For the CDR3, the DNA is TGTGCCAGCAGCTTTGAGGGATATCAGCCCCAGCATTTT. Protein product: CASSFEGYQPQHF.

The V and J genes are TRBV6-6 and TRBJ2-1, with D perhaps matching TRBD1 (8 bases). V was cut by 6 bases and J by 2 bases, with 14 bases left in between. The CDR3 has 15 amino acids. Germline CDR1 is MNHNY and CDR2 is SVGAGI (reference sequence). The CDR3 DNA follows: TGTGCCAGCAGCCTACAGGGGGGGACCTACAATGAGCAGTTCTTC. It encodes CASSLQGGTYNEQFF.

The J gene is TRBJ1-2, the V gene TRBV4-2; the match to TRBD1 covers 7 bases. Per germline, CDR1 LGHNA and CDR2 YNFKEQ. Unmatched junction bases numbered 7, after V lost 0 bases and J lost 0 bases. CDR3 length equals 17 residues. CDR3 sequence (DNA): TGTGCCAGCAGCCAAGATCGCGACAGGGTCCCTAACTATGGCTACACCTTC. Protein sequence: CASSQDRDRVPNYGYTF.

The chain recombines TRBV7-9 with TRBJ1-5, with a possible D match to TRBD1 (6 bases). The length of the CDR3 is 14 residues. V was pared by 3 bases and J by 3 bases, with 9 bases between. Germline V CDR1 and CDR2: SEHNR, FQNEAQ (reference sequence). In DNA, the CDR3 is TGTGCCAGCAGCTTTACAGGGAACAATCAGCCCCAGCATTTT. Translated, it gives CASSFTGNNQPQHF.